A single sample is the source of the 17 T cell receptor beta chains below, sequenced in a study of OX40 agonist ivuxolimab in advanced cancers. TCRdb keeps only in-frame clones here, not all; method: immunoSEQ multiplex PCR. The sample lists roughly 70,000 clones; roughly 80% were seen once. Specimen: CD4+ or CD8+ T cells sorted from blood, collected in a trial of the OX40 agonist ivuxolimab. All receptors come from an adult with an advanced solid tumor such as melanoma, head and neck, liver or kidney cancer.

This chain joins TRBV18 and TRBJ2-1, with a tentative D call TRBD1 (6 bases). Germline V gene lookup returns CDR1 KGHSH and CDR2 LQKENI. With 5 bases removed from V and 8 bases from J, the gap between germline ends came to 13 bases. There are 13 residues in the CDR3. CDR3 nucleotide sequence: TGTGCCAGCTCATTCGCACAGGGTGATGAGCAGTTCTTC. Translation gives CASSFAQGDEQFF.

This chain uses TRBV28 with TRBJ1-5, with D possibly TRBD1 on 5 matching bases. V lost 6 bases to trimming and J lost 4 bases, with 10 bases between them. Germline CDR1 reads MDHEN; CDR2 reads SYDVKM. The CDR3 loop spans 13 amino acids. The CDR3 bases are TGTGCCAGCAGGGGGCAGTTGAATCAGCCCCAGCATTTT. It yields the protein CASRGQLNQPQHF.

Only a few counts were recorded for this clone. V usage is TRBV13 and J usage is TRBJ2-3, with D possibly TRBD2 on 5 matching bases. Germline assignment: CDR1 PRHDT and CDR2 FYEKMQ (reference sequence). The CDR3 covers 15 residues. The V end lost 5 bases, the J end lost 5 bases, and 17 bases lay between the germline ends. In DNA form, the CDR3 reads TGTGCCAGCAGCCCAAGCCCGGCGGGCCTAGATACGCAGTATTTT. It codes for CASSPSPAGLDTQYF.

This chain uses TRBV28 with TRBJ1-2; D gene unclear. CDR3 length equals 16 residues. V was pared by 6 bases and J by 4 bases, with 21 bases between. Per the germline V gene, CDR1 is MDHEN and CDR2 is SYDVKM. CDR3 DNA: TGTGCCAGCAGCCTCCACAACCAGGCGGGGAGCTATGGCTACACCTTC. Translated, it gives CASSLHNQAGSYGYTF.

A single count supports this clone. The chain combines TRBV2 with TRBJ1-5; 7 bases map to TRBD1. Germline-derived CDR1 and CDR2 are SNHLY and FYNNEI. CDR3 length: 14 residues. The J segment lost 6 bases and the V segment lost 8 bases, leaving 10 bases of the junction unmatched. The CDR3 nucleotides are TGTGCCAGCTCAACGGACAGGAGGTCTCAGCCCCAGCATTTT. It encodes CASSTDRRSQPQHF.

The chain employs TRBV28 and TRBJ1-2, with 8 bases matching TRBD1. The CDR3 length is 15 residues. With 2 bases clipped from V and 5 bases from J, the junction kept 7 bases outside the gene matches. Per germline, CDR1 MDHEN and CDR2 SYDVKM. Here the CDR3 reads CASSLLQGARYGYTF. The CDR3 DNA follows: TGTGCCAGCAGTTTACTGCAGGGGGCACGGTATGGCTACACCTTC.

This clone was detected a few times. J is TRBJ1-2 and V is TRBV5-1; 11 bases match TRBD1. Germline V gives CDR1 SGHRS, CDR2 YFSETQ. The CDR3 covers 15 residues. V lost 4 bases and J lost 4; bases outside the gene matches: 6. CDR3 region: CASSPRTGGSYGYTF. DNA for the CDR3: TGCGCCAGCAGCCCTAGGACAGGGGGCAGCTATGGCTACACCTTC.

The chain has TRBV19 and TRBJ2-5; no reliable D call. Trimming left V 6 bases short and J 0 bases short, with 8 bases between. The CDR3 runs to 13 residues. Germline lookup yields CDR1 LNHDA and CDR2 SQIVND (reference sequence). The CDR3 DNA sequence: TGTGCCAGTAGGCATATGGACCAAGAGACCCAGTACTTC. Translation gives CASRHMDQETQYF.

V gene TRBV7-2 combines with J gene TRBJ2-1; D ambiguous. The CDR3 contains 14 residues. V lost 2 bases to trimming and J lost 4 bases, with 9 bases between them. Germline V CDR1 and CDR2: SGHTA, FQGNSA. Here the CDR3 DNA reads TGTGCCAGCAGCTTAACCCCGCGATACAATGAGCAGTTCTTC. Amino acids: CASSLTPRYNEQFF.

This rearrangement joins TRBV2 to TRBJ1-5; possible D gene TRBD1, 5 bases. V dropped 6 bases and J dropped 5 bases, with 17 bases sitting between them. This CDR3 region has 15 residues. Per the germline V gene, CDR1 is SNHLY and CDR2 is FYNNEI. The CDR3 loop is CASSDRGTAYQPQHF. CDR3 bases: TGTGCCAGCAGCGATAGAGGGACGGCATATCAGCCCCAGCATTTT.

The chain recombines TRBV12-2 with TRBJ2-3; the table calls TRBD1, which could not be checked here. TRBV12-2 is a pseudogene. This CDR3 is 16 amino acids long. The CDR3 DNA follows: TGTGCAAGTCGCTTAGCGCAGGGGTCAAGCACAGATACGCAGTATTTT. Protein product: CASRLAQGSSTDTQYF.

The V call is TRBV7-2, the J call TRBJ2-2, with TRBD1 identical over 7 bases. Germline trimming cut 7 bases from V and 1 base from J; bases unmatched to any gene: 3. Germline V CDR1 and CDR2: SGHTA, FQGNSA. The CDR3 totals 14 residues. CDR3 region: CASTRQGNTGELFF. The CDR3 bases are TGTGCCAGCACAAGACAGGGGAACACCGGGGAGCTGTTTTTT.

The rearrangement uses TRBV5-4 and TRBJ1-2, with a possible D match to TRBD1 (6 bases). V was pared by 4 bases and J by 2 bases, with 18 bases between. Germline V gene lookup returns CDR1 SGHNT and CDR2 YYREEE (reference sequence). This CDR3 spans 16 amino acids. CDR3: CASSGAGGRENYGYTF. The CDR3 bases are TGTGCCAGCAGCGGAGCCGGGGGCAGGGAAAACTATGGCTACACCTTC.

CDR3 amino acids: CASSGTGAGETQYF. CDR3 DNA: TGTGCCAGCAGCGGGACAGGGGCTGGGGAGACCCAGTACTTC. The chain uses TRBV7-2 and TRBJ2-5; 10 bases map to TRBD1. Germline CDR1 and CDR2: SGHTA and FQGNSA. The junction had 5 bases not matched to a gene; V was cut back by 5 bases and J by 5 bases. The CDR3 spans 14 residues.

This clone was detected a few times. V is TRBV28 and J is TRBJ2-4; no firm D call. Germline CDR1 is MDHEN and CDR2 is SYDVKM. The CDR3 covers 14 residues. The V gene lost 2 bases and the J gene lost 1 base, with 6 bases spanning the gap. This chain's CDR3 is CASSLPGAKNIQYF. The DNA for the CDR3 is TGTGCCAGCAGTTTACCCGGGGCCAAAAACATTCAGTACTTC.

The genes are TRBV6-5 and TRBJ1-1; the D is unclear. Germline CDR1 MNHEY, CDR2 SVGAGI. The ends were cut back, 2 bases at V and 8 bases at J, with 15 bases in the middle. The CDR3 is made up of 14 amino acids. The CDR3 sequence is CASSYTGSGLEAFF. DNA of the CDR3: TGTGCCAGCAGTTACACGGGTTCGGGCCTCGAAGCTTTCTTT.

The chain's CDR3 is CASSLSFPVMNTEAFF. CDR3 DNA sequence: TGCGCCAGCAGCCTTTCTTTTCCGGTTATGAACACTGAAGCTTTCTTT. The chain recombines TRBV4-1 with TRBJ1-1; D is uncertain. The V gene's germline CDR1 is MGHRA and CDR2 YSYEKL. V lost 4 bases and J 0 bases, leaving 15 bases between the germline ends. The CDR3 sequence is 16 residues long.